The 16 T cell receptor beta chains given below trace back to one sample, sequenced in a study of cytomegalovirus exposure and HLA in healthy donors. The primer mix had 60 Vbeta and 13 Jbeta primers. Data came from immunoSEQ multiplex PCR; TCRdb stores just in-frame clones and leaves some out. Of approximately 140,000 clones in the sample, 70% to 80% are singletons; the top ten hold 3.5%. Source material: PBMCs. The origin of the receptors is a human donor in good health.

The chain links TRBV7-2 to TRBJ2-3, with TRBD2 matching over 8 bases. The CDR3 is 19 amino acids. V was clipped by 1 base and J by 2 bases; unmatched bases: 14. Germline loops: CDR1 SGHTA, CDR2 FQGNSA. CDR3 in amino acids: CASSLVGRTSGIPTDTQYF. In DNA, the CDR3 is TGTGCCAGCAGCTTAGTCGGGAGAACTAGCGGAATCCCCACAGATACGCAGTATTTT.

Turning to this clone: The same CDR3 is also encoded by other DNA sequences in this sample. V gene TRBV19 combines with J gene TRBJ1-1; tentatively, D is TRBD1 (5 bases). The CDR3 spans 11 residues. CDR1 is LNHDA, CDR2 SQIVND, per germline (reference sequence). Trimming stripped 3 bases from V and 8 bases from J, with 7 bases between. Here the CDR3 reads CASSISGEAFF. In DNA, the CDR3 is TGTGCCAGTAGTATTTCAGGGGAAGCTTTCTTT. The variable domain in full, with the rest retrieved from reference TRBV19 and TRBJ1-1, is DGGITQSPKYLFRKEGQNVTLSCEQNLNHDAMYWYRQDPGQGLRLIYYSQIVNDFQKGDIAEGYSVSREKKESFPLTVTSAQKNPTAFYLCASSISGEAFFGQGTRLTVV.

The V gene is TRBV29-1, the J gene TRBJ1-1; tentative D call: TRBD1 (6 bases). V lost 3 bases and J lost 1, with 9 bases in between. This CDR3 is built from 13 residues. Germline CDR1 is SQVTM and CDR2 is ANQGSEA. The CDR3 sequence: CSVDGQRNTEAFF. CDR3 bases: TGCAGCGTTGATGGACAGAGGAACACTGAAGCTTTCTTT.

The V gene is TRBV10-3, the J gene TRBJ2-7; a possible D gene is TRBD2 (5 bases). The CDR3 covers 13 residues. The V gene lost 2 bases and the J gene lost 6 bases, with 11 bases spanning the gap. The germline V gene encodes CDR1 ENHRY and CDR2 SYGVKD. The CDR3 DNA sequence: TGTGCCATCAGTGAGATCGGGGTTAGCGAGCAGTACTTC. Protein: CAISEIGVSEQYF.

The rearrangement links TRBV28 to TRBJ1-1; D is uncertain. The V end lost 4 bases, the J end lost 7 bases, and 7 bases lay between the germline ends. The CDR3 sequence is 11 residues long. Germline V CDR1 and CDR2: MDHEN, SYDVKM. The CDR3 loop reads CASSSLREAFF. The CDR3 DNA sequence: TGTGCCAGCAGTTCCCTCCGTGAAGCTTTCTTT.

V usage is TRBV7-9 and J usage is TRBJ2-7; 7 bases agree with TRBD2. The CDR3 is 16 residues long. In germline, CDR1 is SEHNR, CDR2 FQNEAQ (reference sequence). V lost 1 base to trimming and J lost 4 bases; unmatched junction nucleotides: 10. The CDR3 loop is CASSLEGAGVEYEQYF. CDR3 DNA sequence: TGTGCCAGCAGCTTAGAAGGTGCGGGAGTGGAATACGAGCAGTACTTC. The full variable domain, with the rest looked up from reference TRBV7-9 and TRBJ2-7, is DTGVSQNPRHKITKRGQNVTFRCDPISEHNRLYWYRQTLGQGPEFLTYFQNEAQLEKSRLLSDRFSAERPKGSFSTLEIQRTEQGDSAMYLCASSLEGAGVEYEQYFGPGTRLTVT.

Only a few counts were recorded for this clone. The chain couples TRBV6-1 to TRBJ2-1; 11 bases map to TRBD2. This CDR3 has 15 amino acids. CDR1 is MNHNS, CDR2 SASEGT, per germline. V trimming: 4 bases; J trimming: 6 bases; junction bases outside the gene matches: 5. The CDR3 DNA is TGTGCCAGCAGTGTGGAACTAGCGGGGGCCAATGAGCAGTTCTTC. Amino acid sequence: CASSVELAGANEQFF.

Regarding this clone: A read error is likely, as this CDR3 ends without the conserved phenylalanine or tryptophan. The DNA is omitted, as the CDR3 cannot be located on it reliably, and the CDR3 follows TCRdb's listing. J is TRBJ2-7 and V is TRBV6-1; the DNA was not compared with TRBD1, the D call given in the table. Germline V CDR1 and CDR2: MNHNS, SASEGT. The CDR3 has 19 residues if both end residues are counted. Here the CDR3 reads CASSEELTGISGGGPRLVR.

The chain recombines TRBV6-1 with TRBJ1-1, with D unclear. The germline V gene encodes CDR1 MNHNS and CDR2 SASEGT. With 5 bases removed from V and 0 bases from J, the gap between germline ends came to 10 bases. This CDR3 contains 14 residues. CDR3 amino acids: CASSSSTVNTEAFF. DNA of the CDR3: TGTGCCAGCAGTTCCTCTACCGTGAACACTGAAGCTTTCTTT.

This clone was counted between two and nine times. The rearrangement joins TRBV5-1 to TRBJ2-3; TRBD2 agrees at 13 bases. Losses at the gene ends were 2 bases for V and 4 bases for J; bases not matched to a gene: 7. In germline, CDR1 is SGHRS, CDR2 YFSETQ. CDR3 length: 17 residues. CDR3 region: CASSLGLAGEGPDTQYF. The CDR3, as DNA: TGCGCCAGCAGCTTAGGACTAGCGGGGGAAGGCCCAGATACGCAGTATTTT.

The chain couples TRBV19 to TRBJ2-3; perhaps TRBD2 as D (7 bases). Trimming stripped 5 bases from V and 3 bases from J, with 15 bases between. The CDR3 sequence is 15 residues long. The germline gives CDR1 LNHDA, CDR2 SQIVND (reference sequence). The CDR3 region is CASSQGTTGTDTQYF. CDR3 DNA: TGTGCCAGTAGTCAGGGGACTACTGGTACAGATACGCAGTATTTT.

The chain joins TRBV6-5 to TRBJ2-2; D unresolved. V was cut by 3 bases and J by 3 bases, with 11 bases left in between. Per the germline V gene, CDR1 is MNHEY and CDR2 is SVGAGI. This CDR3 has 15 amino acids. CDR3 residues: CASSYQDPHTGELFF. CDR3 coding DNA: TGTGCCAGCAGTTATCAGGATCCTCACACCGGGGAGCTGTTTTTT.

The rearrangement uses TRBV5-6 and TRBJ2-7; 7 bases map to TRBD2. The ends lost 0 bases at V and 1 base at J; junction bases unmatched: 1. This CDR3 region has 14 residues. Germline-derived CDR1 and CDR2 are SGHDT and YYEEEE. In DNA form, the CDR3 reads TGTGCCAGCAGCTTGGCACTAGCGTCCTACGAGCAGTACTTC. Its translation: CASSLALASYEQYF.

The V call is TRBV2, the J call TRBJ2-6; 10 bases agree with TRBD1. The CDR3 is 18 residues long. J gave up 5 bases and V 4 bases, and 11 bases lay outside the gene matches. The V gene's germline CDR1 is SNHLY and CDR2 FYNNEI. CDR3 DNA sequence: TGTGCCAGCAGTGTTAGAATGGGACAGGGGCTTAGGGCCAACGTCCTGACTTTC. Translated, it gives CASSVRMGQGLRANVLTF.

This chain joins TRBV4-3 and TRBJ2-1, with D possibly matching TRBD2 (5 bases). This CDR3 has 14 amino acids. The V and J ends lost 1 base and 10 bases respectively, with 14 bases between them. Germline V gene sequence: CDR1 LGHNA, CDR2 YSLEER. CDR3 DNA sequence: TGCGCCAGCAGCCAAGTTACGGTGGCGGGCGAGCAGTTCTTC. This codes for CASSQVTVAGEQFF.

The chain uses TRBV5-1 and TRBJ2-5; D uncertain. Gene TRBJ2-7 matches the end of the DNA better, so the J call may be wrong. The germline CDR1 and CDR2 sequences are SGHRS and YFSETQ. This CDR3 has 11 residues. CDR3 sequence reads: CASSLGNEQYF. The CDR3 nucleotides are TGCGCCAGCAGCTTGGGAAACGAGCAGTACTTC.